These 2 T cell receptor beta chains were sequenced from one sample in a study of T cells after yellow fever vaccination (dated by TCRdb to about 2019). The protocol used for the library was 5' RACE. These reads were obtained on an Illumina NovaSeq 6000. TCRdb redid the processing of the public reads, applying fastp at Q25 and MiXCR, and retained in-frame beta chains. Rows are combined by CDR3 protein, so each entry shows the most common genes and DNA. The sample contains about 220,000 distinct CDR3 sequences, 3% to 3.5% of them found a single time. Of the sample, around 3% falls within the top ten clones. The sample's treatment or condition, from its label and the paper: live attenuated yellow fever vaccine strain. This material consisted of CD4+ T cells sorted from PBMCs, taken 10 days after the yellow fever booster vaccination. The receptors derive from a man between 18 and 29 years old who received the YFV17D yellow fever vaccine.

The genes are TRBV6-2 or TRBV6-3 and TRBJ2-6; D uncertain. Germline lookup yields CDR1 MNHEY and CDR2 SVGEGT. V lost 7 bases to trimming and J lost 2 bases, with 6 bases between them. The CDR3 is made up of 13 amino acids. The CDR3 spells CASNTPGANVLTF. The CDR3 bases are TGTGCCAGCAACACCCCTGGGGCCAACGTCCTGACTTTC.

The genes are TRBV5-1 and TRBJ1-6; no clear D. Germline V lookup: CDR1 SGHRS, CDR2 YFSETQ. The length of the CDR3 is 17 residues. The V and J ends lost 0 bases and 9 bases respectively, with 19 bases between them. Here the CDR3 reads CASSLEFQSGGRSPLHF. The CDR3 bases are TGCGCCAGCAGCTTGGAGTTTCAGAGCGGCGGACGTTCACCCCTCCACTTT.